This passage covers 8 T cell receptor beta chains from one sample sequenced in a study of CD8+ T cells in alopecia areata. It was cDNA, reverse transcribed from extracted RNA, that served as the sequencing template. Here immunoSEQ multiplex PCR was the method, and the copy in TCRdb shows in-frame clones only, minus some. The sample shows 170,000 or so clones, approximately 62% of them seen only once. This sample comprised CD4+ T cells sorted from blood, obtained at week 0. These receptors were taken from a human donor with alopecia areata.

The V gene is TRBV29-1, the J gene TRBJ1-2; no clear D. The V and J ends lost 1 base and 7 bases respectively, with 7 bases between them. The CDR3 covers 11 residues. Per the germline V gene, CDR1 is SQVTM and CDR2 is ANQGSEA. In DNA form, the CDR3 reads TGCAGCGTTGAAGGTCAAGGTGGCTACACCTTC. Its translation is CSVEGQGGYTF. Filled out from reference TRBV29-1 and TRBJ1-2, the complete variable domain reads SAVISQKPSRDICQRGTSLTIQCQVDSQVTMMFWYRQQPGQSLTLIATANQGSEATYESGFVIDKFPISRPNLTFSTLTVSNMSPEDSSIYLCSVEGQGGYTFGSGTRLTVV.

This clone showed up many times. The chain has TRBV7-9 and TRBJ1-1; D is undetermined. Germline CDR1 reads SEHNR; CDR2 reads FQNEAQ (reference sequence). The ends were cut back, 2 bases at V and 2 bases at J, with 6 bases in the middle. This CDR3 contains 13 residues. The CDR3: CASSLWTNTEAFF. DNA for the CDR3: TGTGCCAGCAGCTTATGGACTAACACTGAAGCTTTCTTT.

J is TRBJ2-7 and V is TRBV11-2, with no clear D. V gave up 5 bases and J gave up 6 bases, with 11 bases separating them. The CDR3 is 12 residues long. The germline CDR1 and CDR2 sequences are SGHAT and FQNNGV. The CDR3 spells CASSPGGPEQYF. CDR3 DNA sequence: TGTGCCAGCAGCCCCGGCGGTCCCGAGCAGTACTTC.

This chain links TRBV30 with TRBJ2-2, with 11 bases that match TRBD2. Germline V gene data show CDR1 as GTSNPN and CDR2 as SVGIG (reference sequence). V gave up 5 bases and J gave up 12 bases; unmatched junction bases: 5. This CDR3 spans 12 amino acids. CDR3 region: CAWGTSGRKLFF. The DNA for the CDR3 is TGTGCCTGGGGGACTAGCGGACGGAAGCTGTTTTTT.

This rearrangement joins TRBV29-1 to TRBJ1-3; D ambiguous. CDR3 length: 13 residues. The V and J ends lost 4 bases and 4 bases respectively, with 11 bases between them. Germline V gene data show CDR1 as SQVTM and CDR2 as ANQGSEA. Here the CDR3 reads CSVGSLLGNTIYF. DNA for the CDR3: TGCAGCGTTGGAAGTCTGCTCGGAAACACCATATATTTT.

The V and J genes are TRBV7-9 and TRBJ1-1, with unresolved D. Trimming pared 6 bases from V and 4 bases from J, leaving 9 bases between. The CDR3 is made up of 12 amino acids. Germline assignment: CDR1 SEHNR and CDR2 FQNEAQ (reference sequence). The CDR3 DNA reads TGTGCCAGCAGTCAAAGGGTCACTGAAGCTTTCTTT. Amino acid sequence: CASSQRVTEAFF.

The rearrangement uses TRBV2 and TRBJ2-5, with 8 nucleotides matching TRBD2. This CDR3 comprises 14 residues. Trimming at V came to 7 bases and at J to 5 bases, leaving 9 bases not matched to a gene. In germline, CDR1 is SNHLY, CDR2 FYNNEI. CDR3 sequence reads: CASIERELKETQYF. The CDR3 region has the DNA TGTGCCAGCATCGAGCGGGAGCTTAAGGAGACCCAGTACTTC.

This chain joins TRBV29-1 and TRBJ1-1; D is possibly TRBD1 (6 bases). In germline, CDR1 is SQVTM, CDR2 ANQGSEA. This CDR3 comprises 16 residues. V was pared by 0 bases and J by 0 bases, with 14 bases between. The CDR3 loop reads CSVEESGGYLNTEAFF. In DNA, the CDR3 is TGCAGCGTTGAAGAGTCGGGGGGCTATTTGAACACTGAAGCTTTCTTT.